The source of this T cell receptor beta chain is a study of sequential checkpoint blockade in melanoma. Study-level information: Randomization was 1:1 between first-line nivolumab→ipilimumab and ipilimumab→nivolumab.

This sample's treatment: randomized to nivolumab then ipilimumab (arm A) or the reverse (arm B). No patient had prior DNA-damaging chemotherapy. From thawed PBMCs, live CD3+CD8+ cells negative for CD19 and CD56 were sorted. Clones were sequenced by immunoSEQ multiplex PCR, and TCRdb holds only the in-frame ones, with some missing. The sample records around 12,000 clones, over 65% being singletons. There are 15 residues in the CDR3. Germline lookup yields CDR1 MNHNS and CDR2 SASEGT. With 0 bases clipped from V and 5 bases from J, the junction kept 3 bases outside the gene matches. Specimen: CD8+ T cells sorted from blood (inferred from file names), collected from a patient given nivolumab and ipilimumab in sequence. The receptor's source is a human donor with melanoma. The rearrangement joins TRBV6-1 to TRBJ1-5; TRBD1 matches at 8 bases. The CDR3 loop is CASSEARRGHQPQHF. The CDR3 DNA sequence: TGTGCCAGCAGTGAAGCGCGCAGGGGGCATCAGCCCCAGCATTTT.